This T cell receptor beta chain appears in the sequencing data of a study of blood T cell repertoires in COVID-19. The data were produced by immunoSEQ multiplex PCR, yet TCRdb's version contains in-frame clones alone and is incomplete. Altogether about 240,000 clones are present, around 87% being singletons, with the ten largest covering 3% to 4%. The CDR3 is made up of 12 amino acids. With 6 bases clipped from V and 6 bases from J, the junction kept 4 bases outside the gene matches. The V gene is TRBV12-3 or TRBV12-4, the J gene TRBJ2-7; 8 nucleotides match TRBD2. Material: PBMCs or T cells enriched from blood (not recorded which). This sequence was found in a woman between 40 and 55 years old with acute COVID-19. The CDR3 here is CASRAGGGEQYF. CDR3 in DNA: TGTGCCAGCAGGGCCGGGGGGGGCGAGCAGTACTTC.